This TCR beta chain was sequenced in a study of blood T cells in healthy people across ages. Using a J-beta primer mix together with a sample-barcoded 5' primer, a second PCR was run for roughly 7 to 12 cycles. TCRdb used MiXCR to reprocess the 5' RACE reads, holding one entry per CDR3 protein. The sample yields roughly 1.6 million distinct CDR3 sequences, roughly a third seen once. This clonotype was detected only once. The CDR3 totals 16 residues. From germline, CDR1 is KGHSH and CDR2 LQKENI. Losses at the gene ends were 2 bases for V and 5 bases for J; bases not matched to a gene: 8. This clonotype was obtained from a woman in her twenties or thirties in good health. Sequencing input: blood. The V and J genes are TRBV18 and TRBJ2-1, with 8 bases identical to TRBD1. The CDR3 DNA follows: TGTGCCAGCTCACCAACCGCCGAGACAGGGGACAATGAGCAGTTCTTC. Its protein is CASSPTAETGDNEQFF.